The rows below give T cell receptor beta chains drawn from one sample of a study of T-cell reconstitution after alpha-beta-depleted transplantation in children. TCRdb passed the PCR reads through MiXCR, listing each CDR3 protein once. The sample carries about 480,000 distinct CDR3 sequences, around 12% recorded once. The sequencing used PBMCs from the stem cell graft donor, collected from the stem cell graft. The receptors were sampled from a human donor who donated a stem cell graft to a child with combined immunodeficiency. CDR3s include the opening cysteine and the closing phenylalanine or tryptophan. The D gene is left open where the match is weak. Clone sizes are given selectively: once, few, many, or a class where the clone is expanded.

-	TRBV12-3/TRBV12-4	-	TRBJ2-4	CASSSDDYTLAKNIQYF	TGTGCCAGCAGTTCGGATGACTATACCCTAGCCAAAAACATTCAGTACTTC
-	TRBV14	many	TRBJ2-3	CASGDFSTDTQYF	TGTGCCAGCGGGGATTTTAGCACAGATACGCAGTATTTT
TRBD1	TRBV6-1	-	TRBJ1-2	CASRDRVSLYSNYGYTF	TGTGCCAGCAGGGACAGGGTCTCTTTATACTCTAACTATGGCTACACCTTC
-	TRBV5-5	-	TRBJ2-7	CASSLEQAYEQYF	TGTGCCAGCAGCTTGGAGCAGGCCTACGAGCAGTACTTC
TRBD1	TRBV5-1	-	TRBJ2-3	CASSAPTGAGTDTQYF	TGCGCCAGCAGCGCCCCAACAGGGGCGGGCACAGATACGCAGTATTTT
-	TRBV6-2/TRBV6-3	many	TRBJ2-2	CASSGRYTGELFF	TGTGCCAGCAGCGGACGTTACACCGGGGAGCTGTTTTTT
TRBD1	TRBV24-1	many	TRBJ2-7	CATSVRDRPYEQYF	TGTGCCACCAGTGTACGGGACAGACCTTACGAGCAGTACTTC
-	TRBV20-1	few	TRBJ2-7	CSASSVYEQYF	TGCAGTGCTAGCTCCGTCTACGAGCAGTACTTC
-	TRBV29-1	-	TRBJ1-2	CSVRIPDRIYGYTF	TGCAGCGTCCGAATCCCGGACCGGATCTATGGCTACACCTTC
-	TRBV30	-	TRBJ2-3	CAWSVGQGEDTQYF	TGTGCCTGGAGTGTTGGGCAGGGAGAAGATACGCAGTATTTT
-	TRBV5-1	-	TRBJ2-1	CASSPLGQGYAREGKSSYNEQFF	TGCGCCAGCAGCCCCCTGGGACAGGGGTATGCGCGGGAGGGCAAGAGCTCCTACAATGAGCAGTTCTTC
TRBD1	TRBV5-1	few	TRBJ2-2	CASTSLGQGNTGELFF	TGCGCCAGCACCTCTTTGGGACAGGGGAACACCGGGGAGCTGTTTTTT
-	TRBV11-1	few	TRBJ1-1	CASSLVGADNFARAF	TGTGCCAGCAGCTTAGTCGGCGCAGACAACTTCGCAAGGGCGTTT
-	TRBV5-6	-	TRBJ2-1	CASSYHRSSGVGEQFF	TGTGCCAGCAGCTACCACAGGAGCTCCGGGGTAGGTGAGCAGTTCTTC
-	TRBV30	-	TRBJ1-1	CASAAVTEAFF	TGTGCCTCGGCGGCTGTCACTGAAGCTTTCTTT
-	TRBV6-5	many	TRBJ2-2	CASSYAGLNTGELFF	TGTGCCAGCAGTTACGCAGGCTTGAACACCGGGGAGCTGTTTTTT
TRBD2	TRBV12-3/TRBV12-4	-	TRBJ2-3	CASSRGLAGEHGTDTQYF	TGTGCCAGCAGCCGGGGACTAGCGGGGGAGCATGGCACAGATACGCAGTATTTT
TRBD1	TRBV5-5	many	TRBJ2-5	CASSLRQGRETQYF	TGTGCCAGCAGCCTTCGACAGGGAAGGGAGACCCAGTACTTC
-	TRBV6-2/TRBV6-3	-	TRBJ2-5	CASSYGERETQYF	TGTGCCAGCAGTTACGGCGAACGGGAGACCCAGTACTTC
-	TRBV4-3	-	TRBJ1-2	CASSQESLGGLDYGYTF	TGCGCCAGCAGCCAAGAAAGTCTTGGGGGCCTAGACTATGGCTACACCTTC
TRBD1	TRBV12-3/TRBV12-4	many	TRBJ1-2	CASSLGTGATYGYTF	TGTGCCAGCAGTCTCGGGACAGGCGCTACCTATGGCTACACCTTC
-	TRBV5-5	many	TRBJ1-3	CASSLERNTIYF	TGTGCCAGCAGCTTGGAGCGGAACACCATATATTTT
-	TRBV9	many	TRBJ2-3	CASSVAGQGVGTDTQYF	TGTGCCAGCAGCGTAGCTGGTCAAGGGGTGGGCACAGATACGCAGTATTTT
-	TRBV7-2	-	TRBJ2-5	CASSLVVTGKETQYF	TGTGCCAGCAGCTTAGTCGTGACGGGAAAAGAGACCCAGTACTTC
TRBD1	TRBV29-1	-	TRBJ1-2	CSVWAGGDYGYTF	TGCAGCGTGTGGGCAGGGGGTGACTATGGCTACACCTTC